These T cell receptor beta chains were read from a single sample in a study of cytomegalovirus exposure and HLA in healthy donors. Repertoires were generated with immunoSEQ multiplex PCR, while TCRdb's copy carries only in-frame clones and drops some. The data show 100,000 to 150,000 clones, 65% to 85% seen once. Input material: PBMCs. These TCRs come from a man younger than 35 in good health and CMV-seropositive. The CDR3 runs from the conserved cysteine through the conserved F or W. D genes are given only for firm matches. Clone size is stated in some rows and not others, as once, few, many or a class when expanded.

len: 16; j_gene: TRBJ1-6; abundance: -; d_gene: -; v_gene: TRBV19; CDR3nt: TGTGCCAGTAGTATTGACCGGAGCTCCTATAATTCACCCCTCCACTTT; CDR3aa: CASSIDRSSYNSPLHF
len: 19; j_gene: TRBJ2-3; abundance: few; d_gene: TRBD1; v_gene: TRBV4-3; CDR3nt: TGCGCCAGCAGCCAAGATAGCCGGACAGGGACTGGAGAAACAGATACGCAGTATTTT; CDR3aa: CASSQDSRTGTGETDTQYF
len: 16; j_gene: TRBJ2-7; abundance: -; d_gene: -; v_gene: TRBV12-5; CDR3nt: TGTGCTAGTGGTCTGACAGGAGGAAGGATTTCCTACGAGCAGTACTTC; CDR3aa: CASGLTGGRISYEQYF
len: 14; j_gene: TRBJ2-1; abundance: -; d_gene: TRBD1; v_gene: TRBV10-3; CDR3nt: TGTGCCATCAGTGGAAGGGGACAGGGCAATGAGCAGTTCTTC; CDR3aa: CAISGRGQGNEQFF
len: 16; j_gene: TRBJ2-7; abundance: once; d_gene: TRBD2; v_gene: TRBV6-5; CDR3nt: TGTGCCAGCAGTTACCCCGCGGGGGACCCCTCCTACGAGCAGTACTTC; CDR3aa: CASSYPAGDPSYEQYF
len: 15; j_gene: TRBJ2-3; abundance: few; d_gene: -; v_gene: TRBV10-3; CDR3nt: TGTGCCATCAGTGAGGTCCAGGGTGGCACAGATACGCAGTATTTT; CDR3aa: CAISEVQGGTDTQYF
len: 17; j_gene: TRBJ1-4; abundance: -; d_gene: TRBD1; v_gene: TRBV30; CDR3nt: TGTGCCTGGAGTAAAACGACAGGGGGCTACGGTAATGAAAAACTGTTTTTT; CDR3aa: CAWSKTTGGYGNEKLFF
len: 18; j_gene: TRBJ2-2; abundance: -; d_gene: TRBD2; v_gene: TRBV7-2; CDR3nt: TGTGCCAGCAGCCCCCACCGGCTAGCGGGACTAAACACCGGGGAGCTGTTTTTT; CDR3aa: CASSPHRLAGLNTGELFF
len: 17; j_gene: TRBJ1-4; abundance: -; d_gene: -; v_gene: TRBV5-4; CDR3nt: TGTGCCAGCAACTATGACCGGGGGATAACGACTAATGAAAAACTGTTTTTT; CDR3aa: CASNYDRGITTNEKLFF
len: 15; j_gene: TRBJ2-5; abundance: -; d_gene: -; v_gene: TRBV9; CDR3nt: TGTGCCAGCAGCCCAAAAAAACTAGGAGAAGAGACCCAGTACTTC; CDR3aa: CASSPKKLGEETQYF
len: 15; j_gene: TRBJ2-2; abundance: few; d_gene: TRBD2; v_gene: TRBV29-1; CDR3nt: TGCAGCGTTGAAGCCCCGGGACTAGGGGAAGGGGAGCTGTTTTTT; CDR3aa: CSVEAPGLGEGELFF
len: 16; j_gene: TRBJ1-1; abundance: -; d_gene: TRBD1; v_gene: TRBV7-9; CDR3nt: TGTGCCAGCAGCTCAGGACAGGGGGCGCGGGGCACTGAAGCTTTCTTT; CDR3aa: CASSSGQGARGTEAFF
len: 16; j_gene: TRBJ1-2; abundance: -; d_gene: TRBD1; v_gene: TRBV6-1; CDR3nt: TGTGCCAGCAGTGAACCTCCCGGACAGGGCTTCTATGGCTACACCTTC; CDR3aa: CASSEPPGQGFYGYTF
len: 13; j_gene: TRBJ2-7; abundance: -; d_gene: TRBD1; v_gene: TRBV6-5; CDR3nt: TGTGCCAGCAGGCGGGACAGGGCCTACGAGCAGTACTTC; CDR3aa: CASRRDRAYEQYF
len: 12; j_gene: TRBJ2-7; abundance: once; d_gene: -; v_gene: TRBV30; CDR3nt: TGTGCCTGGAGTGTACGGGGTTACGAGCAGTACTTC; CDR3aa: CAWSVRGYEQYF
len: 14; j_gene: TRBJ1-2; abundance: -; d_gene: TRBD1; v_gene: TRBV2; CDR3nt: TGTGCCAGCAGTGAAGACAGGGGCCGAAATGGCTACACCTTC; CDR3aa: CASSEDRGRNGYTF